Following are 7 T cell receptor beta chains from one sample sequenced in a study of Ad26.COV2.S vaccination and SARS-CoV-2 variants. TCRdb's table, derived via immunoSEQ multiplex PCR, lists solely in-frame clones and lacks some. The profile shows around 370,000 clones, about 90% of them singletons. Sample: peripheral blood, taken after recovery from COVID-19. Every receptor here comes from a human donor who had recovered from COVID-19.

The chain recombines TRBV7-3 with TRBJ2-2; unclear D gene. CDR1 and CDR2 from the germline V gene are SGHTA and FQGTGA. V lost 4 bases, J lost 4 bases, and 7 bases lay in between. The CDR3 length is 13 residues. CDR3: CASSSGPTGELFF. The DNA of the CDR3 is TGTGCCAGCAGCTCCGGCCCCACCGGGGAGCTGTTTTTT.

This clone was seen a few times. J is TRBJ2-2 and V is TRBV9; 10 positions agree with TRBD2. V lost 0 bases and J lost 5; bases outside the gene matches: 4. CDR1 is SGDLS and CDR2 is YYNGEE in the germline V gene. The CDR3 contains 16 residues. The CDR3 spells CASSVVRTSGTGELFF. In nucleotides, the CDR3 is TGTGCCAGCAGCGTAGTGAGGACTAGCGGTACCGGGGAGCTGTTTTTT. Complete variable domain (other parts from reference TRBV9 and TRBJ2-2): DSGVTQTPKHLITATGQRVTLRCSPRSGDLSVYWYQQSLDQGLQFLIQYYNGEERAKGNILERFSAQQFPDLHSELNLSSLELGDSALYFCASSVVRTSGTGELFFGEGSRLTVL.

The chain joins TRBV9 to TRBJ1-3; a weak D match, TRBD1 (5 bases). Deletions cut 0 bases from V and 2 bases from J, with 9 bases between. There are 15 residues in the CDR3. The germline V gene has CDR1 SGDLS and CDR2 YYNGEE. The CDR3, as DNA: TGTGCCAGCAGCGTAGAAGGGGTTACTGGAAACACCATATATTTT. The encoded protein is CASSVEGVTGNTIYF. Full variable domain (outside the CDR3, taken from reference TRBV9 and TRBJ1-3): DSGVTQTPKHLITATGQRVTLRCSPRSGDLSVYWYQQSLDQGLQFLIQYYNGEERAKGNILERFSAQQFPDLHSELNLSSLELGDSALYFCASSVEGVTGNTIYFGEGSWLTVV.

This chain links TRBV7-2 with TRBJ2-5, with TRBD1 matching over 9 bases. Germline-derived CDR1 and CDR2 are SGHTA and FQGNSA. The junction had 11 bases not matched to a gene; V was cut back by 4 bases and J by 5 bases. The CDR3 runs 16 residues. Here the CDR3 DNA reads TGTGCCAGCAGCTCTAGACAGGGGGTAGGGAGGGAGACCCAGTACTTC. Protein product: CASSSRQGVGRETQYF.

This clone was observed a single time. The rearrangement joins TRBV9 to TRBJ2-5; 7 bases agree with TRBD2. J lost 3 bases, V lost 1 base, and 3 bases had no gene match. The CDR3 has 14 residues. In germline, CDR1 is SGDLS, CDR2 YYNGEE. CDR3 in amino acids: CASSVWGGEETQYF. The DNA for the CDR3 is TGTGCCAGCAGCGTATGGGGAGGGGAAGAGACCCAGTACTTC.

The chain uses TRBV7-2 and TRBJ2-3; 16 bases line up with TRBD2. Per germline, CDR1 SGHTA and CDR2 FQGNSA. J was trimmed by 5 bases and V by 5 bases; bases with no gene match: 4. The CDR3 runs 16 residues. CDR3 sequence (DNA): TGTGCCAGCAGCCCGGGACTAGCGGGGGGGCGAGATACGCAGTATTTT. Translated, it gives CASSPGLAGGRDTQYF.

This chain uses TRBV27 with TRBJ2-1; D gene uncertain. Germline CDR1 and CDR2: MNHEY and SMNVEV (reference sequence). Trimming cost V 1 base and J 10 bases, with 17 bases left between them. The CDR3 contains 15 residues. The CDR3 reads CASSLYPPPGREQFF. As DNA, the CDR3 is TGTGCCAGCAGTTTATACCCCCCCCCGGGCAGAGAGCAGTTCTTC.